This TCR beta chain was documented in a study of T cell changes during pregnancy in multiple sclerosis. This CDR3 spans 13 amino acids. V lost 1 base to trimming and J lost 5 bases, with 6 bases between them. CDR1 is SGHTA, CDR2 FQGNSA, per germline. Here immunoSEQ multiplex PCR was the method, and the copy in TCRdb shows in-frame clones only, minus some. The sample lists just under 70,000 clones, 91% occurring once. The TCR originated in a female donor with multiple sclerosis, enrolled in a pregnancy study. The chain is built from TRBV7-2 and TRBJ2-1; possibly TRBD2 for D (6 bases). The starting material was peripheral blood, obtained in the second trimester of pregnancy. CDR3 in amino acids: CASSLGLDNEQFF. CDR3 DNA sequence: TGTGCCAGCAGCTTAGGACTAGACAATGAGCAGTTCTTC.